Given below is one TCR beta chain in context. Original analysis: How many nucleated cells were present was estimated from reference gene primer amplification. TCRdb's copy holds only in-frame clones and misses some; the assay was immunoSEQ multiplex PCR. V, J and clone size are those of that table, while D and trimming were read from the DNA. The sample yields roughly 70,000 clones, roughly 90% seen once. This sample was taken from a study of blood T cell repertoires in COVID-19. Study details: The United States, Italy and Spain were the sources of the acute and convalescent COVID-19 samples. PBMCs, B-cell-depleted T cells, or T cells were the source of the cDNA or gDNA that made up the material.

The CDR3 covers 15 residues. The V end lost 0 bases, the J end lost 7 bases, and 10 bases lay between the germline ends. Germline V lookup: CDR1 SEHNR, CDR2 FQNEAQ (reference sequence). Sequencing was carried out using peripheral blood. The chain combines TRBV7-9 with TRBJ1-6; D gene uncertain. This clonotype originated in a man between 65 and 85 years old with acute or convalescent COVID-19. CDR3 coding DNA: TGTGCCAGCAGCTTAGCGTCCTTTCTAAATTCACCCCTCCACTTT. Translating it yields CASSLASFLNSPLHF.